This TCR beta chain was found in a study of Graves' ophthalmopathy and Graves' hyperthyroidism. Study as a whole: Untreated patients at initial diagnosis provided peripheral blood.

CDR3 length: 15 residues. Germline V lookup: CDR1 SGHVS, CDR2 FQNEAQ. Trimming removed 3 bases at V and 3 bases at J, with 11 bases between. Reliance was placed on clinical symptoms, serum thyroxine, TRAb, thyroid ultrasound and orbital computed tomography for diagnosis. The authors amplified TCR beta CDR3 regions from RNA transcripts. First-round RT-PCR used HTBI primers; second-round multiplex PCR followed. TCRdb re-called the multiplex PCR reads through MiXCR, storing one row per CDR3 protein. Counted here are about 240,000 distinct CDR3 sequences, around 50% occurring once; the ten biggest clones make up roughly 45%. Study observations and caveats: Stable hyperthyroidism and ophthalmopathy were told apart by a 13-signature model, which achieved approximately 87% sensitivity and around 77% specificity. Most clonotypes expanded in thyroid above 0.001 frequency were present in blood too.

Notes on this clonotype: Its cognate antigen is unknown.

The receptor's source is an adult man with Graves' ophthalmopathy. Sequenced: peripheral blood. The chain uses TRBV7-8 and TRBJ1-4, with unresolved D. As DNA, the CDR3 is TGTGCCAGCAGCTTCGGCGGAGGCCCTAATGAAAAACTGTTTTTT. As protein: CASSFGGGPNEKLFF. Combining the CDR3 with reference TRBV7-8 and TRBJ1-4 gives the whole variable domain GAGVSQSPRYKVAKRGQDVALRCDPISGHVSLFWYQQALGQGPEFLTYFQNEAQLDKSGLPSDRFFAERPEGSVSTLKIQRTQQEDSAVYLCASSFGGGPNEKLFFGSGTQLSVL.